The T cell receptor beta chain under discussion was sequenced for a study of cytomegalovirus exposure and HLA in healthy donors (dated by TCRdb to the late 2010s). About the investigation overall: An earlier analysis of 587 of the donors reported 276 Gb of sequence data and 117 million unique TCR beta sequences obtained from approximately 180 million T cells. An early release covering about 600 HLA-typed donors comprised approximately 290 gigabases of sequencing data and roughly 85 million unique TCR sequences. Of the 300 to 450 genotyped donors, about 84% fell in the genetic ancestry cluster associated with self-reported Caucasian donors. The study aimed to test whether signatures of past pathogen exposure could be identified by cataloging public T cell receptors. The study used immunosequencing to profile the T cell repertoires of under 700 subjects and linked those repertoires to cytomegalovirus serostatus. Besides the first cohort of around 700 subjects, a separate validation cohort made up of over 100 different subjects was used. High-throughput TCR immunosequencing, statistical association of individual TCRs with disease status, and machine learning were combined to predict cytomegalovirus infection status. In a later analysis, previously published TCR beta repertoires from several hundred donors were re-analyzed and high-resolution HLA genotyping was added so that TCR occurrence patterns could be studied. In the later analysis, no new phenotypic data were used to find candidate immune exposures; instead, reliance was placed on TCR beta sequences and their occurrence across donors. To decide whether each TCR beta V gene segment behaved as functional or pseudogenic, an earlier analysis of some 600 of the donors relied on high-throughput TCR beta sequencing. Donor age, sex, ethnicity and CMV serostatus were collected together with the repertoire data. Genome-wide SNP genotypes for about 65% of the roughly 700 donors were used in a later genetic analysis, which treated that subset as a discovery cohort. Every repertoire in the discovery cohort had been generated on one and the same sequencing platform. HLA typing included class I and class II loci at four-digit resolution. The number of typed donors differed by locus: about 620-640 for A, B, C, DRB1 and DQB1; 500 to 550 for DQA1; approximately 610 for DPA1; and some 450 for DPB1. A few DR-DQ haplotypes were handled as single units for association and clustering because linkage in the cohort was strong. On average, around 240,000 unique TCR beta nucleotide sequences were sequenced per donor among some 420 genotyped donors of the cohort, with about 17% of those sequences being non-productive.

Library preparation employed the immunoSEQ multiplex PCR assay. A mixture of 60 forward primers for TCR Vbeta segments and 13 reverse primers for TCR Jbeta segments was used in the multiplex PCR. Amplification of the CDR3 region of rearranged TCR beta genes was performed with a multiplex PCR assay on genomic DNA. On the Illumina HiSeq System, the amplified TCR beta libraries were sequenced as 87-base-pair reads. Per the original workflow: A later analysis tallied around 82 million unique TCR beta chains across the 666 repertoires, and approximately 9.9 million of those chains were shared by two or more donors. Raw reads were error-corrected and collapsed into unique sequences with a nearest-neighbor algorithm that merged closely related sequences to remove PCR and sequencing errors. Alignment of CDR3 sequences to IMGT reference sequences was used to assign V, D and J gene segments. For a sequence to be retained, a match of at least six nucleotides to both a V gene segment and a J gene segment was required. Rearrangements were called productive when the CDR3 lacked stop codons and stayed in frame with V and J; all others were non-productive. Following IMGT convention, CDR3 was defined as the stretch from the second conserved V-encoded cysteine up to the conserved J-encoded phenylalanine. The earlier analysis of about 610 of the donors excluded any sequence lacking an unambiguous match to a single V gene segment. An earlier analysis of over 450 of the donors classified V segments as functional when productive rearrangements were above 56.7% and as segregating when the standard deviation between donors was above 5%. To diagnose cytomegalovirus status from the catalog of TCR beta chain sequences, a statistical classification framework was built. V and J gene assignment, in a later analysis, came from comparing TCR nucleotide sequences with IMGT/GENE-DB human TR gene sequences. A later analysis assigned CDR3 sequences and most-parsimonious VDJ recombination scenarios with the TCRdist pipeline. A later analysis defined each TCR beta chain by its CDR3 amino acid sequence plus V-gene family, and excluded reads lacking a unique V-gene family. As a way to deal with suspected cross-contamination and a sequencing artifact, a later analysis dropped roughly 600 nucleotide sequences that were highly shared and had low generation probability. For each public chain, a later analysis derived a clonal expansion index from normalized ranks of inferred template counts within each repertoire. In a later analysis, generation probabilities were computed using a VDJ recombination model fitted to out-of-frame rearrangements, and the results were checked against IGoR. In a later analysis, TCR-TCR, TCR-HLA and TCR-CMV co-occurrence was scored with hypergeometric tests, and a repertoire-size bias correction was applied to TCR pairs. To estimate false discovery rates, a later analysis permuted the HLA or CMV assignments 20 times. A later analysis grouped co-occurring TCRs with DBSCAN, adding TCRdist sequence similarity when clustering within HLA-allele-positive subsets. Repertoires with fewer than 30,000 or more than 120,000 public chains were left out of co-occurrence clustering, as were roughly five repertoires with anomalous nucleotide sharing. Imported from immuneACCESS, the table was reduced by TCRdb to in-frame sequences with V and J called. These copies leave out some clones; in studies compared against another copy, an unresolved V gene accounts for under half, and the cause of the remainder is not known. For V, J and clone size, that table is used; D and trimming come from the DNA. Present in this sample are a few hundred thousand clones, about 66% of which were seen just once. Together, the top ten hold approximately 2.3% of the sample.

The cohort was made up of roughly 670 healthy bone marrow donors. All cohort members were sampled while nominally healthy, although unrecorded immune exposures were likely present. The donor tested CMV seronegative and was one of the 352 seronegative cohort members. Each donor provided a peripheral blood sample, and peripheral blood mononuclear cells were used for TCR beta sequencing. Genomic DNA extraction from the blood cell samples was performed with the Qiagen DNeasy Blood Extraction Kit. The investigation overall reported the following: In both the original and validation cohorts, the classifier was reported to diagnose cytomegalovirus status with high specificity and sensitivity. A later analysis found that most CMV-associated TCR beta chains appeared HLA-restricted, with HLA associations seemingly driven largely by CMV exposure. In a later analysis, the rate of TCR association differed among HLA loci, with DRB1 alleles having the most associated TCRs and HLA-C alleles having the fewest. A further reported finding was that TCR beta sequences accurately predicted the HLA-A and HLA-B alleles for most subjects in the first cohort. Because HLA typing was missing for some donors at each locus, association tests included only the typed subset. When HLA alleles, especially DR and DQ, strongly co-occurred, attributing TCR associations to individual alleles was difficult. Because counts were too low, roughly 17 rarely observed V segments, including chromosome 9 orphons, were left out of the earlier analysis of about 620 of the donors. Only TCR beta chains were sequenced in this cohort, and the absence of alpha or paired-chain data limited detectable features. Compared with the approximately 670-donor mean, donors in an Asian-associated ancestry cluster had fewer N-insertions in productive TCRs, according to a later genetic analysis. In a later analysis, several top co-occurrence clusters were reported to appear linked to parvovirus B19, influenza, CMV and Epstein-Barr virus. A group of highly shared sequence variants was considered likely to be a technical artifact of the sequencing pipeline. Most TCR sequences were observed very rarely across donors, whereas some public TCRs were present in many individuals. The authors suggested that the approach could potentially be generalized to other disease states and immunological phenotypes. A later analysis associated around 16,000 TCR beta sequences with specific HLA alleles at a false discovery rate of 0.05. A later genetic analysis associated a missense DCLRE1C variant with V-gene and J-gene trimming of TCR beta chains, and an independent cohort replicated the association. Three of the identified cytomegalovirus-associated TCR beta chains were confirmed in vitro to be specific for cytomegalovirus antigens. Correlated functional status among segregating V segments might be attributable to linkage disequilibrium, but an unknown experimental factor could not be ruled out. For the cohort, immune exposure information was limited to CMV serostatus. An earlier analysis of around 500 of the donors showed that most TCR beta V segments appeared in productive rearrangements either about 87% or about 30% of the time, which broadly matched IMGT annotations. Sequencing depth was assumed to be roughly uniform across donors in the presence/absence analyses, though that assumption may not hold. Some IMGT-functional V segments, including TRBV6-2 and TRBV6-3, could not be told apart with the 87-base-pair reads, so those segments were excluded. The study listed 150 to 200 TCR beta chains as associated with cytomegalovirus. Compared with equally common non-associated chains, HLA-associated TCR beta chains in a later analysis were more clonally expanded and had lower generation probabilities.

In regard to this clone: Its antigen is still unknown. One base away there is no much larger clone; base qualities are not given.

CDR1 MNHEY and CDR2 SMNVEV were looked up in the germline V gene (reference sequence). For this chain, trimming is 2 bases at the V end and 7 bases at the J end, and the number of junction bases without a gene match is 7. There are 14 amino acids in the CDR3, from cysteine to phenylalanine inclusive. CDR3 DNA only is kept here, 42 bases in frame from base 1. The chain uses TRBV27 and TRBJ1-1; 7 nucleotides in the junction match TRBD1. The sequence was collected from a female donor in good health and CMV-seronegative. Input material: PBMCs. The CDR3 amino acid sequence is: CASSLIGTVNEAFF. The nucleotides are TGTGCCAGCAGTTTAATTGGGACAGTCAATGAAGCTTTCTTT.